These 11 T cell receptor beta chains were sequenced from one sample in a study of siplizumab effects on memory and regulatory T cells. The data were produced by immunoSEQ multiplex PCR, yet TCRdb's version contains in-frame clones alone and is incomplete. The table has around 78,000 clones, 91% seen once; the top ten hold about 27%. Input material: CD8+ T cells sorted from blood. Every receptor here comes from a human donor in good health.

The V gene is TRBV6-6, the J gene TRBJ2-5; D gene uncertain. The J call is doubtful: the DNA matches TRBJ2-7 better. CDR3 length equals 15 residues. CDR1 and CDR2 (germline): MNHNY, SVGAGI (reference sequence). CDR3 sequence (DNA): TGTGCCAGCAGTTACCAGGTCCCCAGCTCCTACGAGCAGTACTTC. Amino acids: CASSYQVPSSYEQYF.

V usage is TRBV6-4 and J usage is TRBJ2-2; D is perhaps TRBD1 (7 bases). Germline CDR1 MRHNA, CDR2 SNTAGT. Trimming left V 6 bases short and J 4 bases short, with 12 bases between. The CDR3 is 14 residues long. CDR3 bases: TGTGCCAGCAGCCCCCAGGGGGGCACCGGGGAGCTGTTTTTT. Protein sequence: CASSPQGGTGELFF.

The rearrangement links TRBV5-4 to TRBJ2-5; TRBD2 matches at 8 bases. The length of the CDR3 is 15 residues. Unmatched junction bases numbered 1, after V lost 0 bases and J lost 0 bases. In germline, CDR1 is SGHNT, CDR2 YYREEE (reference sequence). The DNA of the CDR3 is TGTGCCAGCAGCTTGGTTAGCGGGAACCAAGAGACCCAGTACTTC. Protein: CASSLVSGNQETQYF.

The chain joins TRBV7-9 to TRBJ1-6; D gene ambiguous. The germline V gene has CDR1 SEHNR and CDR2 FQNEAQ (reference sequence). The CDR3 contains 14 residues. Trimming stripped 4 bases from V and 10 bases from J, with 14 bases between. In DNA form, the CDR3 reads TGTGCCAGCAGCTCCGACGGACTTGGGTCACCCCTCCACTTT. Amino acid sequence: CASSSDGLGSPLHF. The full variable domain, its missing parts supplied by reference TRBV7-9 and TRBJ1-6, is DTGVSQNPRHKITKRGQNVTFRCDPISEHNRLYWYRQTLGQGPEFLTYFQNEAQLEKSRLLSDRFSAERPKGSFSTLEIQRTEQGDSAMYLCASSSDGLGSPLHFGNGTRLTVT.

V is TRBV7-8 and J is TRBJ2-1; TRBD1 agrees at 7 bases. The germline gives CDR1 SGHVS, CDR2 FQNEAQ. The CDR3 is made up of 17 amino acids. After removal of 4 bases from V and 0 bases from J, the junction contained 9 bases not matched to a gene. The CDR3 nucleotides read TGTGCCAGCAGCTACAGACAGGGCATTAGCTCCTACAATGAGCAGTTCTTC. Protein sequence: CASSYRQGISSYNEQFF.

The CDR3 loop reads CASILISEQYF. The DNA for the CDR3 is TGTGCCAGCATCTTGATTTCCGAGCAGTACTTC. The chain couples TRBV2 to TRBJ2-7; D gene uncertain. Trimming left V 7 bases short and J 6 bases short, with 10 bases between. CDR1 is SNHLY and CDR2 is FYNNEI in the germline V gene. This CDR3 contains 11 residues. Variable domain in full (rest from reference TRBV2 and TRBJ2-7): EPEVTQTPSHQVTQMGQEVILRCVPISNHLYFYWYRQILGQKVEFLVSFYNNEISEKSEIFDDQFSVERPDGSNFTLKIRSTKLEDSAMYFCASILISEQYFGPGTRLTVT.

The gene calls are TRBV7-9 and TRBJ2-7; TRBD2 is a possible D gene (6 bases). Germline CDR1 reads SEHNR; CDR2 reads FQNEAQ (reference sequence). V shed 4 bases and J shed 6 bases, with 10 bases lying between them. The length of the CDR3 is 12 residues. The CDR3 sequence: CASSSWEVEQYF. CDR3 DNA sequence: TGTGCCAGCAGCTCATGGGAGGTCGAGCAGTACTTC.

The chain links TRBV7-9 to TRBJ2-7; D gene uncertain. CDR1 is SEHNR and CDR2 is FQNEAQ in the germline V gene (reference sequence). V shed 3 bases and J shed 2 bases, with 11 bases lying between them. The CDR3 runs 14 residues. The chain's CDR3 is CASSFWENPYEQYF. CDR3 DNA: TGTGCCAGCAGCTTTTGGGAAAATCCCTACGAGCAGTACTTC.

The chain recombines TRBV19 with TRBJ2-7, with D perhaps matching TRBD2 (6 bases). CDR3 size: 15 residues. Germline V gene data show CDR1 as LNHDA and CDR2 as SQIVND (reference sequence). The germline V and J ends were trimmed by 3 bases and 3 bases, with 15 bases remaining between them. CDR3 DNA sequence: TGTGCCAGTAGTATTCGCGGGGATCCCCACTACGAGCAGTACTTC. It encodes CASSIRGDPHYEQYF.

The chain joins TRBV2 to TRBJ1-2; 7 bases fit TRBD1. Germline values: CDR1 SNHLY, CDR2 FYNNEI. This CDR3 is built from 19 residues. After removal of 11 bases from V and 8 bases from J, the junction contained 32 bases not matched to a gene. The CDR3 loop is CAVNYRGDTYSFITEGYTF. CDR3 nucleotides: TGTGCCGTCAACTACAGGGGCGACACATATTCCTTCATCACCGAGGGCTACACCTTC.

This chain links TRBV7-9 with TRBJ2-5; D uncertain. Per germline, CDR1 SEHNR and CDR2 FQNEAQ (reference sequence). CDR3 length equals 12 residues. Trimming removed 5 bases from V and 3 bases from J, with 7 bases in between. The CDR3, as DNA: TGTGCCAGCAGCGGTCTCAAAGAGACCCAGTACTTC. Its translation is CASSGLKETQYF.